This TCR beta chain is from a study of blood T cell repertoires in COVID-19. Study-level information: PBMCs, B-cell-depleted T cells, or T cells provided the cDNA or gDNA that made up the material.

This table comes from immunoSEQ multiplex PCR, and its TCRdb copy is limited to in-frame clones, with some not included. Here the sample spans tens of thousands of clones, 70% to 90% being singletons. CDR1 SGHRS and CDR2 YFSETQ come from the germline V gene. The V and J ends lost 0 bases and 1 base respectively, with 9 bases between them. There are 15 residues in the CDR3. The TCR sequence derives from a man in his forties or fifties with active COVID-19. Sample: peripheral blood. The chain uses TRBV5-1 and TRBJ2-3; D perhaps matches TRBD1 (6 bases). The chain's CDR3 is CASSLVGARTDTQYF. As DNA, the CDR3 is TGCGCCAGCAGCTTGGTGGGGGCCCGCACAGATACGCAGTATTTT.